Given below is one T cell receptor beta chain in context. This specimen comes from a study of blood T cell repertoires in COVID-19. The protocol was immunoSEQ multiplex PCR, while the TCRdb copy is restricted to in-frame clones and leaves out a portion. The sample carries some 340,000 clones, about four fifths recorded once. This clonotype was sampled from a man aged 25 to 40 with active or convalescent COVID-19. The sample was peripheral blood.

CDR3 amino acids: CASIIQGMTEAFF. The CDR3 coding sequence is TGTGCCAGCATAATACAGGGGATGACTGAAGCTTTCTTT. The chain couples TRBV12-3 or TRBV12-4 to TRBJ1-1; 7 bases agree with TRBD1. V lost 7 bases, J lost 5 bases, and 7 bases stayed unmatched. This CDR3 contains 13 residues.